The rows below give T cell receptor beta chains drawn from one sample of a study of T cells in Graves' hyperthyroidism and ophthalmopathy. TCRdb re-analysed the multiplex PCR reads in MiXCR, keeping a single row per CDR3 protein. The sample yields approximately 510,000 distinct CDR3 sequences, around 21% seen once. Sequencing was done on a sample of blood. The receptors were sampled from a young man with Graves' hyperthyroidism. Each CDR3 is given with its conserved first and last residue. The D gene is left open where the match is weak. The listing skips clone size in some rows; elsewhere it reads once, few, many or a size class.

V gene: TRBV28; J gene: TRBJ2-5; clone size: few; D gene: TRBD2; CDR3 protein: CAAHPGGRQETQYF; CDR3 DNA: TGTGCCGCCCACCCGGGGGGGCGACAAGAGACCCAGTACTTC
V gene: TRBV15; J gene: TRBJ2-5; clone size: many; D gene: -; CDR3 protein: CATSGPPGGGQETQYF; CDR3 DNA: TGTGCCACCAGCGGCCCCCCTGGAGGGGGCCAAGAGACCCAGTACTTC
V gene: TRBV29-1; J gene: TRBJ1-2; clone size: -; D gene: -; CDR3 protein: CSVVGTLYGYTF; CDR3 DNA: TGCAGCGTTGTAGGGACACTCTATGGCTACACCTTC
V gene: TRBV10-2; J gene: TRBJ1-2; clone size: many; D gene: -; CDR3 protein: CASSEWSTPYGYTF; CDR3 DNA: TGCGCCAGCAGTGAGTGGTCGACCCCATATGGCTACACCTTC
V gene: TRBV2; J gene: TRBJ1-2; clone size: -; D gene: -; CDR3 protein: CASGWGGGSGYTF; CDR3 DNA: TGTGCCAGCGGTTGGGGGGGCGGTAGTGGCTACACCTTC
V gene: TRBV7-8; J gene: TRBJ2-7; clone size: few; D gene: -; CDR3 protein: CASSLYSANEQYF; CDR3 DNA: TGTGCCAGCAGCTTATATTCAGCGAACGAGCAGTACTTC
V gene: TRBV19; J gene: TRBJ1-2; clone size: many; D gene: TRBD1; CDR3 protein: CASTLYRGNYGYTF; CDR3 DNA: TGTGCCAGTACCCTCTACAGGGGCAACTATGGCTACACCTTC
V gene: TRBV6-5; J gene: TRBJ1-5; clone size: few; D gene: -; CDR3 protein: CASSSRQVGNQPQHF; CDR3 DNA: TGTGCCAGCAGTTCCCGGCAGGTTGGCAATCAGCCCCAGCATTTT
V gene: TRBV5-1; J gene: TRBJ2-7; clone size: many; D gene: -; CDR3 protein: CASSLIGTQEYEQYF; CDR3 DNA: TGCGCCAGCAGCTTGATCGGGACCCAAGAGTACGAGCAGTACTTC
V gene: TRBV12-3/TRBV12-4; J gene: TRBJ1-2; clone size: -; D gene: -; CDR3 protein: CASSWVSGYGYTF; CDR3 DNA: TGTGCCAGCAGTTGGGTATCAGGATATGGCTACACCTTC
V gene: TRBV12-3/TRBV12-4; J gene: TRBJ2-7; clone size: many; D gene: TRBD1; CDR3 protein: CASSPRQGSSYEQYF; CDR3 DNA: TGTGCCAGCAGCCCAAGACAGGGAAGCTCCTACGAGCAGTACTTC
V gene: TRBV5-1; J gene: TRBJ2-5; clone size: few; D gene: TRBD2; CDR3 protein: CASSAGLGRETQYF; CDR3 DNA: TGCGCCAGCAGCGCAGGACTAGGGAGGGAGACCCAGTACTTC
V gene: TRBV6-4; J gene: TRBJ2-6; clone size: -; D gene: -; CDR3 protein: CASSAEPGSGANVLTF; CDR3 DNA: TGTGCCAGCAGTGCGGAACCCGGATCTGGGGCCAACGTCCTGACTTTC
V gene: TRBV12-3/TRBV12-4; J gene: TRBJ2-4; clone size: many; D gene: TRBD2; CDR3 protein: CASGLAGENIQYF; CDR3 DNA: TGTGCCAGCGGATTAGCGGGGGAAAACATTCAGTACTTC
V gene: TRBV5-1; J gene: TRBJ1-1; clone size: many; D gene: TRBD1; CDR3 protein: CASSWGTGTEAFF; CDR3 DNA: TGCGCCAGCAGCTGGGGGACAGGTACTGAAGCTTTCTTT
V gene: TRBV9; J gene: TRBJ2-6; clone size: -; D gene: TRBD1; CDR3 protein: CASSLGQVVSGANVLTF; CDR3 DNA: TGTGCCAGCAGCCTCGGACAGGTCGTCTCTGGGGCCAACGTCCTGACTTTC
V gene: TRBV27; J gene: TRBJ2-5; clone size: many; D gene: -; CDR3 protein: CASSPGGGGQETQYF; CDR3 DNA: TGTGCCAGCAGTCCCGGAGGGGGGGGCCAAGAGACCCAGTACTTC
V gene: TRBV28; J gene: TRBJ2-7; clone size: many; D gene: -; CDR3 protein: CASSLSLTGISSYEQYF; CDR3 DNA: TGTGCCAGCAGTTTGTCCCTCACAGGGATTTCGTCCTACGAGCAGTACTTC
V gene: TRBV2; J gene: TRBJ2-5; clone size: -; D gene: -; CDR3 protein: CASARATTQETQYF; CDR3 DNA: TGTGCCAGCGCGAGGGCTACCACCCAAGAGACCCAGTACTTC
V gene: TRBV12-3/TRBV12-4; J gene: TRBJ1-3; clone size: -; D gene: -; CDR3 protein: CASSREGRSSGNTIYF; CDR3 DNA: TGTGCCAGCAGCCGCGAGGGGCGTAGCTCTGGAAACACCATATATTTT
V gene: TRBV12-3/TRBV12-4; J gene: TRBJ2-5; clone size: many; D gene: TRBD2; CDR3 protein: CASTLSGGIKTQYF; CDR3 DNA: TGTGCCAGCACACTTAGCGGGGGGATAAAGACCCAGTACTTC
V gene: TRBV7-9; J gene: TRBJ2-5; clone size: many; D gene: TRBD2; CDR3 protein: CASSSRTSGGQETQYF; CDR3 DNA: TGTGCCAGCAGCTCACGGACTAGCGGGGGGCAAGAGACCCAGTACTTC
V gene: TRBV6-5; J gene: TRBJ1-1; clone size: -; D gene: -; CDR3 protein: CASSCLDTDAFF; CDR3 DNA: TGTGCCAGCAGTTGCCTTGACACTGATGCTTTCTTT
V gene: TRBV27; J gene: TRBJ2-5; clone size: many; D gene: -; CDR3 protein: CASSLQGETQYF; CDR3 DNA: TGTGCCAGCAGTCTTCAGGGAGAGACCCAGTACTTC
V gene: TRBV28; J gene: TRBJ2-7; clone size: few; D gene: TRBD1; CDR3 protein: CASSFIQGDEQYF; CDR3 DNA: TGTGCCAGCAGTTTTATACAGGGGGACGAGCAGTACTTC
V gene: TRBV9; J gene: TRBJ2-3; clone size: many; D gene: -; CDR3 protein: CASSSDLGGYTDTQYF; CDR3 DNA: TGTGCCAGCAGCTCGGATCTTGGGGGGTACACAGATACGCAGTATTTT
V gene: TRBV27; J gene: TRBJ1-1; clone size: many; D gene: -; CDR3 protein: CASSSLTGTALF; CDR3 DNA: TGTGCCAGCAGTTCCCTAACAGGGACGGCTCTCTTT
V gene: TRBV28; J gene: TRBJ1-2; clone size: many; D gene: -; CDR3 protein: CASSSPQDFYGYTF; CDR3 DNA: TGTGCCAGCAGTTCACCTCAGGATTTTTATGGCTACACCTTC
V gene: TRBV28; J gene: TRBJ1-2; clone size: -; D gene: TRBD1; CDR3 protein: CASSLGDRGQGYTF; CDR3 DNA: TGTGCCAGCAGTTTAGGTGACAGGGGGCAAGGCTACACCTTC
V gene: TRBV12-3/TRBV12-4; J gene: TRBJ2-5; clone size: -; D gene: -; CDR3 protein: CASSGGPGPQGETQYF; CDR3 DNA: TGTGCCAGCAGTGGGGGGCCAGGCCCTCAGGGGGAGACCCAGTACTTC
V gene: TRBV4-1; J gene: TRBJ1-2; clone size: -; D gene: -; CDR3 protein: CASSQYEVYNYGYTF; CDR3 DNA: TGCGCCAGCAGCCAATACGAGGTATATAACTATGGCTACACCTTC
V gene: TRBV11-2; J gene: TRBJ2-7; clone size: many; D gene: TRBD2; CDR3 protein: CASSLVFGGGWYEQYF; CDR3 DNA: TGTGCCAGCAGCTTAGTATTCGGGGGGGGTTGGTACGAGCAGTACTTC
V gene: TRBV6-5; J gene: TRBJ1-2; clone size: many; D gene: -; CDR3 protein: CASSYSGIYGYTF; CDR3 DNA: TGTGCCAGCAGTTACTCTGGGATCTATGGCTACACCTTC
V gene: TRBV12-3/TRBV12-4; J gene: TRBJ2-7; clone size: -; D gene: TRBD1; CDR3 protein: CASSFYTLTGGRNYEQYF; CDR3 DNA: TGTGCCAGCAGTTTCTACACCCTTACAGGGGGCAGAAACTACGAGCAGTACTTC
V gene: TRBV7-8; J gene: TRBJ1-5; clone size: once; D gene: -; CDR3 protein: CASSFGKYQPQHF; CDR3 DNA: TGTGCCAGCAGCTTCGGCAAATATCAGCCCCAGCATTTT